Listed below are T cell receptor beta chains from one sample, sequenced in a study of OX40 agonist ivuxolimab in advanced cancers. Profiling relied on immunoSEQ multiplex PCR, and the TCRdb table lists in-frame clones only, not all of them. The table includes tens of thousands of clones, about 92% detected once. The sample here was CD4+ or CD8+ T cells sorted from blood, taken in a trial of the OX40 agonist ivuxolimab. These TCRs come from an adult with an advanced solid tumor such as melanoma, head and neck, liver or kidney cancer. The CDR3 runs from the conserved cysteine through the conserved F or W. The D gene is left open where the match is weak. Size is omitted from some rows. Given values are once, few, many or a class for expanded clones.

TRBV5-1	-	TRBD1	TRBJ2-7	CASSLGTGGRGNYEQYF	TGCGCCAGCAGCCTCGGGACAGGGGGGCGCGGGAACTACGAGCAGTACTTC
TRBV19	-	-	TRBJ1-5	CASSIEGNQPQHF	TGTGCCAGTAGTATAGAAGGAAATCAGCCCCAGCATTTT
TRBV4-1	-	TRBD2	TRBJ2-2	CASSQEGWRAGGTGELFF	TGCGCCAGCAGCCAAGAAGGTTGGCGGGCGGGGGGGACCGGGGAGCTGTTTTTT
TRBV6-1	-	-	TRBJ1-2	CASSSGRDYGYTF	TGTGCCAGCAGCAGCGGGCGCGACTATGGCTACACCTTC
TRBV7-6	-	-	TRBJ1-4	CASSSQGREKLFF	TGTGCCAGCAGCTCCCAGGGTCGAGAAAAACTGTTTTTT
TRBV6-6	-	-	TRBJ1-1	CASSYDKDRPAEAFF	TGTGCCAGCAGTTACGATAAGGACCGGCCTGCTGAAGCTTTCTTT
TRBV5-1	-	TRBD2	TRBJ2-1	CASSLGAGGYNEQFF	TGCGCCAGCAGCTTGGGTGCGGGGGGGTACAATGAGCAGTTCTTC
TRBV28	-	-	TRBJ2-7	CASSPDMAMGYEQYF	TGTGCCAGCAGTCCCGACATGGCCATGGGCTACGAGCAGTACTTC
TRBV5-4	-	TRBD1	TRBJ1-2	CASSVNLGQGGGYTF	TGTGCCAGCAGCGTTAACTTGGGACAGGGCGGGGGCTACACCTTC
TRBV4-3	-	TRBD2	TRBJ2-7	CASSLAGGSEQYF	TGCGCCAGCAGCCTAGCGGGGGGGTCCGAGCAGTACTTC
TRBV5-1	-	TRBD2	TRBJ2-7	CASSPASSGSSYEQYF	TGCGCCAGCAGCCCGGCGTCTAGCGGAAGCTCCTACGAGCAGTACTTC
TRBV6-1	few	-	TRBJ1-1	CASSDSRGQPEAFF	TGTGCCAGCAGTGATTCCAGAGGGCAGCCAGAAGCTTTCTTT
TRBV5-1	-	TRBD2	TRBJ2-7	CASSSGGGRYEQYF	TGCGCCAGCAGCTCGGGGGGTGGAAGATACGAGCAGTACTTC
TRBV6-4	-	-	TRBJ2-1	CASSDSGSVTGEQFF	TGTGCCAGCAGTGACTCGGGTTCGGTGACGGGTGAGCAGTTCTTC
TRBV28	-	-	TRBJ1-3	CASSPQWGTRNTIYF	TGTGCCAGCAGTCCTCAGTGGGGTACAAGAAACACCATATATTTT
TRBV11-3	once	TRBD1	TRBJ1-2	CASSTGTGGGYTF	TGTGCCAGCAGCACCGGGACAGGCGGTGGCTACACCTTC
TRBV12-5	-	-	TRBJ2-3	CASGPRFDTQYF	TGTGCTAGTGGGCCGCGCTTCGATACGCAGTATTTT
TRBV2	-	-	TRBJ1-2	CASSERARAPTYGYTF	TGTGCCAGCAGTGAAAGGGCCAGGGCACCGACTTATGGCTACACCTTC
TRBV7-3	-	-	TRBJ2-1	CASSLTLALNEQFF	TGTGCCAGCAGCTTAACCCTAGCTCTCAATGAGCAGTTCTTC
TRBV7-2	-	TRBD2	TRBJ2-1	CASSFRLAGNEQFF	TGTGCCAGCAGCTTTAGACTAGCGGGGAATGAGCAGTTCTTC
TRBV6-1	-	TRBD2	TRBJ2-5	CASSEAFGTSGLPTQYF	TGTGCCAGCAGTGAAGCCTTTGGGACTAGCGGACTACCGACCCAGTACTTC
TRBV11-2	-	TRBD1	TRBJ2-1	CASRSIRTGYRNEQFF	TGTGCCAGCAGATCCATACGGACAGGGTATCGCAATGAGCAGTTCTTC
TRBV4-2	-	TRBD2	TRBJ2-1	CASSHPSGGAPYNEQFF	TGTGCCAGCAGCCACCCTAGCGGGGGGGCCCCCTACAATGAGCAGTTCTTC
TRBV9	-	-	TRBJ2-7	CASSFSRDGTYEQYF	TGTGCCAGCAGCTTTTCCCGGGACGGAACCTACGAGCAGTACTTC
TRBV6-5	-	-	TRBJ2-1	CASSYRTLRVRREQFF	TGTGCCAGCAGTTACAGGACCCTCAGGGTTCGGCGGGAGCAGTTCTTC
TRBV6-5	-	-	TRBJ1-1	CASSYLPGTTEAFF	TGTGCCAGCAGTTACTTGCCAGGGACGACTGAAGCTTTCTTT